The 16 T cell receptor beta chains in this list originate from one sample, sequenced in a study of blood T cell repertoires in COVID-19. Assay: immunoSEQ multiplex PCR; the TCRdb copy retains only in-frame clones and omits some. The repertoire holds 150,000 or so clones, with around 80% as singletons. Sequenced sample: PBMCs or T cells enriched from blood (not recorded which). The receptors were gathered from a woman aged 55 to 70 who had recovered from COVID-19.

In nucleotides, the CDR3 is TGCGCCAGCAGATCCTACAGGGGAGACAGGGACCATGGCTACACCTTC. This translates into CASRSYRGDRDHGYTF. The genes are TRBV5-1 and TRBJ1-2; 7 positions match TRBD1. CDR1 and CDR2 (germline): SGHRS, YFSETQ. The V and J ends lost 5 bases and 6 bases, in that order; junction bases with no gene match: 16. The CDR3 has 16 amino acids.

This chain uses TRBV14 with TRBJ2-3; 8 bases are shared with TRBD1. Trimming at V came to 4 bases and at J to 4 bases, leaving 10 bases not matched to a gene. Germline CDR1 SGHDN, CDR2 FVKESK. The CDR3 spans 16 residues. CDR3 sequence reads: CASSPRTGFIADTQYF. The CDR3 nucleotides read TGTGCCAGCAGCCCCCGGACAGGGTTTATCGCAGATACGCAGTATTTT.

J is TRBJ1-1 and V is TRBV19; TRBD1 matches at 10 bases. This CDR3 has 14 amino acids. CDR1 and CDR2 from the germline V gene are LNHDA and SQIVND (reference sequence). Losses at the gene ends were 5 bases for V and 5 bases for J; bases not matched to a gene: 5. The CDR3 protein is CASSETDRGTEAFF. The CDR3 bases are TGTGCCAGTAGTGAAACGGACAGGGGGACTGAAGCTTTCTTT.

In its sample, this clone was seen a few times. The gene calls are TRBV10-2 and TRBJ2-7, with 9 bases lining up with TRBD2. The CDR3 contains 14 residues. Losses at the gene ends were 4 bases for V and 0 bases for J; bases not matched to a gene: 1. CDR1 and CDR2 from the germline V gene are WSHSY and SAAADI. The CDR3 nucleotides read TGCGCCAGCAGTGGTAGCGGGAGCTCCTACGAGCAGTACTTC. Its protein product is CASSGSGSSYEQYF.

The rearrangement uses TRBV29-1 and TRBJ2-3, with 12 bases aligning to TRBD2. CDR1 SQVTM and CDR2 ANQGSEA come from the germline V gene. This CDR3 has 16 residues. J lost 2 bases, V lost 3 bases, and 6 bases had no gene match. CDR3 protein: CSVEGTSGPDTDTQYF. The CDR3 DNA sequence: TGCAGCGTTGAGGGGACTAGCGGGCCTGACACAGATACGCAGTATTTT.

The chain links TRBV19 to TRBJ2-6; D gene uncertain. This CDR3 is 16 amino acids long. Germline CDR1 is LNHDA and CDR2 is SQIVND (reference sequence). Trimming took off 3 bases at V and 0 bases at J, with 9 bases between the two ends. CDR3 sequence (DNA): TGTGCCAGTAGTATCCAGGCCCTCTCTGGGGCCAACGTCCTGACTTTC. This codes for CASSIQALSGANVLTF.

The J gene is TRBJ1-4, the V gene TRBV9; no firm D call. Germline lookup yields CDR1 SGDLS and CDR2 YYNGEE. The CDR3 runs to 15 residues. V was shortened by 1 base and J by 11 bases, with 18 bases between the two germline ends. The CDR3 sequence is CASSVSWGGRQKLFF. The CDR3 DNA is TGTGCCAGCAGCGTAAGTTGGGGAGGGCGTCAGAAACTGTTTTTT.

This clone was observed a single time. This chain uses TRBV29-1 with TRBJ2-7; a weak D match, TRBD1 (5 bases). V lost 7 bases and J lost 8, with 15 bases in between. The CDR3 totals 11 residues. Looked up from germline, CDR1 is SQVTM and CDR2 is ANQGSEA. The CDR3 region is CSAVDDSQQYF. Written as DNA, the CDR3 is TGCAGCGCCGTGGATGACAGCCAGCAGTACTTC.

The rearrangement links TRBV11-2 to TRBJ1-1, with 9 bases fitting TRBD1. The ends lost 3 bases at V and 6 bases at J; junction bases unmatched: 2. The CDR3 is 13 residues long. Germline CDR1 is SGHAT and CDR2 is FQNNGV. CDR3 bases: TGTGCCAGCAGCTTGTGGACAGGGGCTGAAGCTTTCTTT. This encodes CASSLWTGAEAFF.

This clone was picked up one time. The gene calls are TRBV13 and TRBJ2-7, with D possibly being TRBD2 (5 bases). CDR1 PRHDT and CDR2 FYEKMQ come from the germline V gene (reference sequence). This CDR3 region has 12 residues. V was trimmed by 5 bases and J by 3 bases, leaving 8 bases between them. The CDR3 nucleotides are TGTGCCAGCAGCCCCCGGGGCTACGAGCAGTACTTC. Translating gives CASSPRGYEQYF.

The gene calls are TRBV2 and TRBJ1-4; 7 bases align to TRBD1. The germline V gene has CDR1 SNHLY and CDR2 FYNNEI. The CDR3 has 15 amino acids. J gave up 7 bases and V 7 bases, and 12 bases lay outside the gene matches. The CDR3 sequence: CASNLLRDSGEKLFF. CDR3 sequence (DNA): TGTGCCAGCAACCTACTCCGGGACAGCGGTGAAAAACTGTTTTTT.

The genes are TRBV11-1 and TRBJ2-5, with TRBD1 matching 8 bases. Losses at the gene ends were 5 bases for V and 5 bases for J; bases not matched to a gene: 4. The CDR3 extends over 13 amino acids. Germline loops: CDR1 SGHAT, CDR2 FQDESV (reference sequence). The CDR3 region is CASSRTGRETQYF. Here the CDR3 DNA reads TGTGCCAGCAGCCGGACAGGGAGGGAGACCCAGTACTTC.

This rearrangement joins TRBV6-6 to TRBJ2-3; D perhaps matches TRBD2 (5 bases). CDR3 length: 14 residues. V shed 2 bases and J shed 6 bases, with 12 bases lying between them. CDR1 is MNHNY, CDR2 SVGAGI, per germline (reference sequence). The CDR3 nucleotides read TGTGCCAGCAGTTACATCGGGGTCGGGGATACGCAGTATTTT. Translating it yields CASSYIGVGDTQYF.

This chain uses TRBV18 with TRBJ1-1; no clear D gene. Germline lookup yields CDR1 KGHSH and CDR2 LQKENI. The V end lost 0 bases, the J end lost 1 base, and 9 bases lay between the germline ends. The CDR3 is 15 residues long. The CDR3 sequence is CASSPPSGPNTEAFF. CDR3 sequence (DNA): TGTGCCAGCTCACCACCGTCAGGCCCGAACACTGAAGCTTTCTTT.

The chain carries TRBV5-3 and TRBJ1-6; possibly TRBD1 for D (5 bases). TRBV5-3 belongs to the ORF category, with a function that is uncertain. This CDR3 spans 14 amino acids. The ends were cut back, 1 base at V and 6 bases at J, with 8 bases in the middle. The CDR3 here is CARSLQGPNSPLHF. CDR3 DNA: TGTGCCAGAAGCTTGCAGGGCCCTAATTCACCCCTCCACTTT.

This chain connects TRBV3-1 (or the pseudogene TRBV3-2) to TRBJ2-2, with 8 bases matching TRBD1. From germline, CDR1 is LGHDT and CDR2 YNNKEL (reference sequence). This CDR3 contains 16 residues. J was trimmed by 5 bases and V by 5 bases; bases with no gene match: 10. The CDR3 nucleotides are TGTGCCAGCAGCACCCGGACAGGGAGGATTACCGGGGAGCTGTTTTTT. Amino acid sequence: CASSTRTGRITGELFF.